Listed here are 25 T cell receptor beta chains from one sample, sequenced in a study of blood T cells in healthy people across ages. A second PCR of about 6 to 11 cycles used a sample-barcoded 5' primer and a J-beta primer mix. One entry per CDR3 protein, called by TCRdb with MiXCR from the 5' RACE reads. The table includes about 570,000 distinct CDR3 sequences, about a quarter detected once. The sample also formed part of further work on T cells of mothers and their children.

The specimen was blood. The source is a boy between 2 and 10 years old in good health.

V and J are TRBV5-1 and TRBJ1-1, with a tentative D call TRBD1 (6 bases). The CDR3 spans 14 residues. From germline, CDR1 is SGHRS and CDR2 YFSETQ. The V end was cut by 3 bases, the J end by 1 base, with 10 bases between. CDR3 sequence reads: CASSSTGQNTEAFF. In DNA, the CDR3 is TGCGCCAGCAGCTCTACGGGACAGAACACTGAAGCTTTCTTT.

The chain combines TRBV7-9 with TRBJ2-1; 10 nucleotides line up with TRBD2. Germline V lookup: CDR1 SEHNR, CDR2 FQNEAQ (reference sequence). V lost 6 bases and J lost 9; bases outside the gene matches: 14. CDR3 size: 16 residues. CDR3 region: CASRPTRTSGKGEQFF. As DNA, the CDR3 is TGTGCCAGCAGACCAACCCGAACTAGCGGGAAGGGTGAGCAGTTCTTC.

This clonotype has more than one count but fewer than ten. The chain recombines TRBV10-3 with TRBJ2-5; 10 positions agree with TRBD1. Germline lookup yields CDR1 ENHRY and CDR2 SYGVKD. After removal of 10 bases from V and 5 bases from J, the junction contained 7 bases not matched to a gene. The CDR3 contains 13 residues. The CDR3 DNA is TGTGCCACCGGGACAGGGGTAGATGAGACCCAGTACTTC. Its translation: CATGTGVDETQYF.

The V gene is TRBV20-1, the J gene TRBJ2-5, with TRBD2 identical over 9 bases. Near its end, the DNA agrees better with TRBJ2-1, so the J call may be wrong. The germline CDR1 and CDR2 sequences are DFQATT and SNEGSKA (reference sequence). The CDR3 length is 11 residues. CDR3 coding DNA: TGCAGTGCTATGACTAGCGGTGAGCAGTTCTTC. As protein: CSAMTSGEQFF.

The V gene is TRBV20-1, the J gene TRBJ2-7, with D perhaps matching TRBD1 (7 bases). The J call may be incorrect, as the DNA end agrees better with TRBJ2-5. From germline, CDR1 is DFQATT and CDR2 SNEGSKA (reference sequence). CDR3 length equals 13 residues. CDR3 sequence: CSAEGQYQETQYF. DNA for the CDR3: TGCAGTGCGGAGGGACAGTACCAAGAGACCCAGTACTTC.

This clonotype was seen a few times. V gene TRBV11-2 combines with J gene TRBJ2-2; D gene unclear. The CDR3 length is 10 residues. The V end lost 6 bases, the J end lost 9 bases, and 5 bases lay between the germline ends. Germline V gives CDR1 SGHAT, CDR2 FQNNGV. The CDR3, as DNA: TGTGCCAGCAGTGGGAGGGAGCTGTTTTTT. This gives the protein CASSGRELFF.

This clonotype was observed a handful of times. This chain connects TRBV19 to TRBJ2-1, with a tentative D call TRBD1 (6 bases). The germline V gene encodes CDR1 LNHDA and CDR2 SQIVND (reference sequence). The germline V and J ends were trimmed by 4 bases and 6 bases, with 31 bases remaining between them. The CDR3 loop spans 20 amino acids. CDR3 sequence reads: CASSTLTGWLGDAPGNEQFF. Here the CDR3 DNA reads TGTGCCAGTAGTACCCTAACAGGGTGGCTAGGGGACGCTCCCGGCAATGAGCAGTTCTTC.

This clonotype was counted a few times. Here the CDR3 reads CASSPGTGLGTEAFF. The CDR3 nucleotides read TGTGCCAGCAGTCCCGGGACAGGGTTGGGCACTGAAGCTTTCTTT. The J gene is TRBJ1-1, the V gene TRBV12-3 or TRBV12-4, with 9 bases lining up with TRBD1. J lost 4 bases, V lost 5 bases, and 8 bases had no gene match. The CDR3 consists of 15 residues.

This clonotype was found a few times. The chain has TRBV10-3 and TRBJ2-5; 16 nucleotides align to TRBD2. The germline V gene encodes CDR1 ENHRY and CDR2 SYGVKD. The CDR3 runs 16 residues. The junction had 1 base not matched to a gene; V was cut back by 6 bases and J by 0 bases. CDR3 loop: CAISGTSGRDQETQYF. The DNA for the CDR3 is TGTGCCATCAGCGGGACTAGCGGGAGGGACCAAGAGACCCAGTACTTC.

A few counts support this clonotype. This chain uses TRBV4-3 with TRBJ2-2, with 7 positions matching TRBD2. The CDR3 loop spans 16 amino acids. CDR1 is LGHNA, CDR2 YSLEER, per germline. V lost 0 bases to trimming and J lost 1 base; unmatched junction nucleotides: 2. CDR3 DNA sequence: TGCGCCAGCAGCCAAGAATCTAGCGGGAACACCGGGGAGCTGTTTTTT. Amino acids: CASSQESSGNTGELFF.

The chain uses TRBV10-3 and TRBJ2-5; D remains unclear. The CDR3 covers 14 residues. CDR1 ENHRY and CDR2 SYGVKD come from the germline V gene. V was clipped by 3 bases and J by 1 base, with 9 bases between them. CDR3 sequence reads: CAISDPAAQETQYF. CDR3 nucleotides: TGTGCCATCAGTGACCCGGCCGCCCAAGAGACCCAGTACTTC.

This clonotype turned up a few times. The chain links TRBV7-9 to TRBJ1-1; no clear D. Germline CDR1 and CDR2: SEHNR and FQNEAQ (reference sequence). V was cut by 2 bases and J by 0 bases, with 7 bases left in between. There are 14 residues in the CDR3. CDR3 amino acids: CASSLWQVNTEAFF. The DNA for the CDR3 is TGTGCCAGCAGCTTATGGCAGGTGAACACTGAAGCTTTCTTT.

This clonotype was seen more than once but under ten times. The rearrangement uses TRBV3-1 and TRBJ2-3; no definite D call. The germline gives CDR1 LGHDT, CDR2 YNNKEL (reference sequence). CDR3 length: 16 residues. The ends were cut back, 1 base at V and 6 bases at J, with 17 bases in the middle. This CDR3 is CASSQGVSLQRDTQYF. CDR3 nucleotide sequence: TGTGCCAGCAGCCAAGGTGTCTCCCTGCAACGTGATACGCAGTATTTT.

This clonotype was seen only a few times. This sequence joins TRBV5-1 and TRBJ1-2; weak D call: TRBD1 (5 bases). The V end lost 4 bases, the J end lost 8 bases, and 9 bases lay between the germline ends. Germline CDR1 SGHRS, CDR2 YFSETQ. The CDR3 has 11 amino acids. The CDR3 loop reads CASSPGNGYTF. CDR3 DNA sequence: TGCGCCAGCAGCCCAGGGAACGGCTACACCTTC.

V is TRBV3-1 and J is TRBJ2-5; 11 positions agree with TRBD2. V dropped 0 bases and J dropped 4; count of bases not matched to a gene: 4. Germline V CDR1 and CDR2: LGHDT, YNNKEL (reference sequence). The CDR3 spans 16 residues. The CDR3 sequence is CASSQDVLAGGETQYF. The CDR3 bases are TGTGCCAGCAGCCAAGATGTGCTAGCGGGGGGAGAGACCCAGTACTTC.

The rearrangement uses TRBV20-1 and TRBJ1-2; D perhaps matches TRBD1 (5 bases). The CDR3 contains 12 residues. Germline V gives CDR1 DFQATT, CDR2 SNEGSKA (reference sequence). V lost 4 bases to trimming and J lost 1 base, with 7 bases between them. CDR3 in DNA: TGCAGTGCTAACGGGGGTAACTATGGCTACACCTTC. As protein: CSANGGNYGYTF.

This clonotype was observed many times. Its ends do not fully match the called genes, so a read error is possible. V usage is TRBV5-1 and J usage is TRBJ2-1, with D perhaps TRBD2 (6 bases). The CDR3 consists of 15 residues. Looked up from germline, CDR1 is SGHRS and CDR2 is YFSETQ. The CDR3 DNA follows: TGTGCCAGCAGCCTAGCGCCGAGCTCCTACAATGAGCAGTTCTTC. It yields the protein CASSLAPSSYNEQFF.

The chain is built from TRBV10-3 and TRBJ2-5, with 8 bases fitting TRBD1. With 3 bases clipped from V and 5 bases from J, the junction kept 14 bases outside the gene matches. Germline-derived CDR1 and CDR2 are ENHRY and SYGVKD. CDR3 length: 17 residues. The CDR3 sequence: CAISDPTKGQGTETQYF. CDR3 nucleotide sequence: TGTGCCATCAGTGATCCAACAAAAGGACAGGGAACGGAGACCCAGTACTTC.

The rearrangement links TRBV19 to TRBJ1-2; 8 bases align to TRBD1. Germline-derived CDR1 and CDR2 are LNHDA and SQIVND (reference sequence). This CDR3 contains 14 residues. Germline trimming cut 4 bases from V and 6 bases from J; bases unmatched to any gene: 7. The CDR3 DNA follows: TGTGCCAGTAGTACTGTGGACAGGGCCGATGGCTACACCTTC. Translated: CASSTVDRADGYTF.

The rearrangement joins TRBV4-1 to TRBJ2-1, with 7 nucleotides matching TRBD1. The CDR3 runs 13 residues. Germline V gene lookup returns CDR1 MGHRA and CDR2 YSYEKL. The V and J ends lost 1 base and 9 bases, in that order; junction bases with no gene match: 3. The CDR3 DNA is TGCGCCAGCAGCCAAGCTGAGGGGGCTGAGCAGTTCTTC. It encodes CASSQAEGAEQFF.

The V gene is TRBV6-4, the J gene TRBJ2-3, with TRBD2 matching 11 bases. V trimming: 6 bases; J trimming: 2 bases; junction bases outside the gene matches: 4. This CDR3 region has 15 residues. Germline lookup yields CDR1 MRHNA and CDR2 SNTAGT. CDR3 nucleotides: TGTGCCAGCAGGAAGACTAGCGGGGTCACAGATACGCAGTATTTT. This encodes CASRKTSGVTDTQYF.

V usage is TRBV7-2 and J usage is TRBJ2-1; 14 bases line up with TRBD2. Germline V lookup: CDR1 SGHTA, CDR2 FQGNSA. CDR3 size: 14 residues. Trimming cost V 3 bases and J 15 bases; bases outside gene matches: 7. The CDR3 loop reads CASSFGTSGSNLFF. Here the CDR3 DNA reads TGTGCCAGCAGCTTCGGGACTAGCGGGAGTAATCTGTTCTTC.

The V call is TRBV20-1, the J call TRBJ2-7, with D maybe TRBD1 (5 bases). Germline V gene data show CDR1 as DFQATT and CDR2 as SNEGSKA (reference sequence). This CDR3 has 11 amino acids. CDR3 sequence: CNPYRGYEQYF. CDR3 bases: TGCAATCCGTATAGGGGCTACGAGCAGTACTTC.

The chain employs TRBV20-1 and TRBJ2-7; perhaps TRBD2 as D (5 bases). The CDR3 loop spans 13 amino acids. Trimming removed 5 bases from V and 2 bases from J, with 13 bases in between. Germline assignment: CDR1 DFQATT and CDR2 SNEGSKA (reference sequence). The CDR3, as DNA: TGCAGTGCTGAAGCGGAAGTCACCTACGAGCAGTACTTC. Encoded protein: CSAEAEVTYEQYF.

The V gene is TRBV29-1, the J gene TRBJ2-1; 9 bases are shared with TRBD2. Germline V lookup: CDR1 SQVTM, CDR2 ANQGSEA. After removal of 3 bases from V and 4 bases from J, the junction contained 4 bases not matched to a gene. The length of the CDR3 is 14 residues. CDR3 loop: CSVEGSGRYNEQFF. In DNA form, the CDR3 reads TGCAGCGTTGAGGGTAGCGGGAGATACAATGAGCAGTTCTTC.